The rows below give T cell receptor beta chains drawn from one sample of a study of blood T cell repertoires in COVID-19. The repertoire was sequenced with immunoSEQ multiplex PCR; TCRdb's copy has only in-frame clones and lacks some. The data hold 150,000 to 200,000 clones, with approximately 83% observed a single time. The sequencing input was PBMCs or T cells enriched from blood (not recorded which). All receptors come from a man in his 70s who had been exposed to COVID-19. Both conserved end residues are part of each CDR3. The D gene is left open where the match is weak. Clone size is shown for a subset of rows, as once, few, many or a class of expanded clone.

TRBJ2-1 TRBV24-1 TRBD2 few CATSASGSISYNEQFF TGTGCCACCAGTGCTAGCGGGAGTATTTCCTACAATGAGCAGTTCTTC
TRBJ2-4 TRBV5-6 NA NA CASSLRGAKNIQYF TGTGCCAGCAGCTTGCGAGGGGCCAAAAACATTCAGTACTTC
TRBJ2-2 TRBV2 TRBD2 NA CASSVRTSGGKGELFF TGTGCCAGCAGTGTCCGGACTAGCGGGGGAAAGGGGGAGCTGTTTTTT
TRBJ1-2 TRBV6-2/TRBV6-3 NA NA CASSYSAGPGYGYTF TGTGCCAGCAGTTACTCCGCAGGGCCTGGCTATGGCTACACCTTC
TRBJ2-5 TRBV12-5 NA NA CASGQGLLNEETQYF TGTGCTAGTGGCCAGGGACTCTTAAATGAGGAGACCCAGTACTTC
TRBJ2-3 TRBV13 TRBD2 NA CASSHGLAGGQDTQYF TGTGCCAGCAGCCATGGACTAGCGGGAGGGCAGGATACGCAGTATTTT
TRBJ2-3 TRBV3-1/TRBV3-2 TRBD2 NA CASSQSGRDTDTQYF TGTGCCAGCAGCCAAAGTGGGAGGGACACAGATACGCAGTATTTT
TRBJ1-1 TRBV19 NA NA CASESLNTEAFF TGTGCCAGTGAGAGTTTGAACACTGAAGCTTTCTTT
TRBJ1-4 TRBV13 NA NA CASSPSRRWVEGKKLFF TGTGCCAGCAGCCCAAGCCGCCGTTGGGTGGAGGGGAAAAAACTGTTTTTT
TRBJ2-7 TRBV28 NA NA CASSFDPGHIYEQYF TGTGCCAGCAGTTTTGACCCGGGACATATATACGAGCAGTACTTC
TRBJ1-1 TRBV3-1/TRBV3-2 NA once CASSQSDKNTEAFF TGTGCCAGCAGCCAATCTGACAAGAACACTGAAGCTTTCTTT
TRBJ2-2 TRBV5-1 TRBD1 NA CASSSDRVEAGELFF TGCGCCAGCAGTTCCGACAGGGTGGAGGCCGGGGAGCTGTTTTTT
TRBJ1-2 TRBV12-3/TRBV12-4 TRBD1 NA CASRPTGSYGYTF TGTGCCAGCAGACCGACAGGGAGCTATGGCTACACCTTC
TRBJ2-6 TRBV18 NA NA CASSPQPAGIGGANVLTF TGTGCCAGCTCACCACAGCCGGCGGGGATAGGTGGGGCCAACGTCCTGACTTTC
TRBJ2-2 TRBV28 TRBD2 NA CASRETSGRAKTGELFF TGTGCCAGCAGAGAGACTAGCGGGAGGGCGAAGACCGGGGAGCTGTTTTTT
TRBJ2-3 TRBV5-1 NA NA CASSPGSLLGTDTQYF TGCGCCAGCAGCCCCGGGTCTCTCCTTGGCACAGATACGCAGTATTTT
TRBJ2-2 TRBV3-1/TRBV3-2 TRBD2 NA CASSQGGLAGGTAPGELFF TGTGCCAGCAGCCAGGGGGGACTAGCGGGAGGTACAGCCCCCGGGGAGCTGTTTTTT
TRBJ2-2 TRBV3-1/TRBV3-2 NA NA CASSHPLTGNTGELFF TGTGCCAGCAGCCATCCCTTGACAGGCAACACCGGGGAGCTGTTTTTT
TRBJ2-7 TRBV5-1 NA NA CASSSQGLYEQYF TGCGCCAGCAGCTCCCAGGGACTCTACGAGCAGTACTTC
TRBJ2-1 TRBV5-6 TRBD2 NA CASSLGTSGDRSYNEQFF TGTGCCAGCAGCTTGGGGACTAGCGGGGATCGCTCCTACAATGAGCAGTTCTTC
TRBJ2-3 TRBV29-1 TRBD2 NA CSVGLAGSTDTQYF TGCAGCGTTGGGCTAGCGGGTAGCACAGATACGCAGTATTTT
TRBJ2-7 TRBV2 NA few CASTDYYEQYF TGTGCCAGCACGGACTACTACGAGCAGTACTTC
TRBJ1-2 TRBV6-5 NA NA CASSLDRIYGYTF TGTGCCAGCAGCCTCGACAGGATCTATGGCTACACCTTC